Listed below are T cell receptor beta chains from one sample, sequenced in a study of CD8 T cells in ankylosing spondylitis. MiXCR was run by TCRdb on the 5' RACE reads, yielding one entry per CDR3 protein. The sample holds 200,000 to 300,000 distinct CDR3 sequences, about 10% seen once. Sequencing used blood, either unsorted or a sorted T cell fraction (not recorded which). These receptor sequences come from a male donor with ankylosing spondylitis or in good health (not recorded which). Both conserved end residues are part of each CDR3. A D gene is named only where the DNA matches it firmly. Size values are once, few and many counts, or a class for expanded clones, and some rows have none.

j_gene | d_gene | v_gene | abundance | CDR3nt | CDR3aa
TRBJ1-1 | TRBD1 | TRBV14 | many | TGTGCCAGCAGCCAACCCGGACAGGGGGCGGCAGCTTTCTTT | CASSQPGQGAAAFF
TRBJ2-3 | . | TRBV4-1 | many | TGCGCCAGCAGCCCAAAAGGGGAGGGACAAGGGGATACGCAGTATTTT | CASSPKGEGQGDTQYF
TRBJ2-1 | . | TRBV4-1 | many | TGCGCCAGCAGCCAAGAACCCCCGAACTACTCCTACAATGAGCAGTTCTTC | CASSQEPPNYSYNEQFF
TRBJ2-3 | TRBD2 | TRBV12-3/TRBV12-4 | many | TGTGCCAGCAGTTGGGGGGGAAACACAGATACGCAGTATTTT | CASSWGGNTDTQYF
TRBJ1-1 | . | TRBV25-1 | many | TGTGCCAGCAGTGACAGATGGGGCGCTGAAGCTTTCTTT | CASSDRWGAEAFF
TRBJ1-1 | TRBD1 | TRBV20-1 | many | TGCAGTGCTCGTGACAGGGGTCGGGCTTTCTTT | CSARDRGRAFF
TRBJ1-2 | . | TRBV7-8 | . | TGTGCCAGCAGCTCCTCTGAAAAAGGGGGGGCCGACTATGGCTACACCTTC | CASSSSEKGGADYGYTF
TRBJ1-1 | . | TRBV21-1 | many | TGTGCCAGCGGCACGGGACAGCTGAACACTGAAGCTTTCTTT | CASGTGQLNTEAFF
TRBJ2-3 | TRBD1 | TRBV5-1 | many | TGCGCCAGCAGCCCGGGACAGGGGAGTGTAGATACGCAGTATTTT | CASSPGQGSVDTQYF
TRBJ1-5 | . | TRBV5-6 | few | TGTGCCAGCAGCGAGACGGGACGGAGCCTTAATCAGCCCCAGCATTTT | CASSETGRSLNQPQHF
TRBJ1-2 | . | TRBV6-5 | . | TGTGCCAGCAGTTACGCGGGGGACGCGAACTATGGCTACACCTTC | CASSYAGDANYGYTF
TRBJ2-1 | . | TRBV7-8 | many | TGTGCCAGCAGGACCTCCCCCAGGGGACCCAACAATGAGCAGTTCTTC | CASRTSPRGPNNEQFF
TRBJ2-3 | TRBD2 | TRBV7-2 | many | TGTGCCAGCAGCGCCCGACTAGCGACAGATACGCAGTATTTT | CASSARLATDTQYF
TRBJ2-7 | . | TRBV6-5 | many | TGTGCCAGCAGTGCCGGAATCTACTACGAGCAGTACTTC | CASSAGIYYEQYF
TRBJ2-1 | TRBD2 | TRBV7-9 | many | TGTGCCAGCAGCGTGACTAGCGGGAGGCTCAATGAGCAGTTCTTC | CASSVTSGRLNEQFF
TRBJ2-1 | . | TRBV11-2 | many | TGTGCCAGCAGCTTAGGTTGGAGCGATGAGCAGTTCTTC | CASSLGWSDEQFF
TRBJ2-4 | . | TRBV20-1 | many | TGCAGTGCCCGGTCGGAGGGAGGTCGGGAAAACATTCAGTACTTC | CSARSEGGRENIQYF
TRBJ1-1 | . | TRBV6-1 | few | TGTGCCAGCAGCATTCTGGGGTTTATGAACACTGAAGCTTTCTTT | CASSILGFMNTEAFF
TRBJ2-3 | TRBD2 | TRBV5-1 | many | TGCGCCAGCAGCTACGCCACCGGAGCGGGGACCACAGATACGCAGTATTTT | CASSYATGAGTTDTQYF
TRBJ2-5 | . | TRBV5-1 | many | TGCGCCAGCAGCGTCGGCAGGGCAGAGACCCAGTACTTC | CASSVGRAETQYF
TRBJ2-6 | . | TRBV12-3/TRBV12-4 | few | TGTGCCAGCAGTCCCCTCGACAGACCTGGGGCCAACGTCCTGACTTTC | CASSPLDRPGANVLTF
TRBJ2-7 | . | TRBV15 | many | TGTGCCACCAGCTTGACGACTAGTGGAACCTACGAGCAGTACTTC | CATSLTTSGTYEQYF
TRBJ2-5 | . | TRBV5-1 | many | TGCGCCAGCAGCTCGGAGGGATCGGAGACCCAGTACTTC | CASSSEGSETQYF
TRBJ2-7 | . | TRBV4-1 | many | TGCGCCAGCAGCCTCCGAGGGGAGGGGGATATGTACTCCTACGAGCAGTACTTC | CASSLRGEGDMYSYEQYF
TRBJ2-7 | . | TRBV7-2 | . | TGTGCCAGCAGCTCAGGGGCGGGAGAAACCGAGCAGTACTTC | CASSSGAGETEQYF
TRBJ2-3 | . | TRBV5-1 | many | TGCGCCAGCAGCTCACCGGGTCGCTTTGAAAGGGGTCCAGATACGCAGTATTTT | CASSSPGRFERGPDTQYF
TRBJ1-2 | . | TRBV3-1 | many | TGTGCCAGCAGCAGTCGTACGGGGGGCGGTGGCTACACCTTC | CASSSRTGGGGYTF
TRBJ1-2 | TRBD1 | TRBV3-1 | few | TGTGCCAGCAGCGGAGGGGGCTCTGGCTACACCTTC | CASSGGGSGYTF
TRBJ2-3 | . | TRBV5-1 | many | TGCGCCAGCAGCTTGGCCGGGGCAGGGAGCACAGATACGCAGTATTTT | CASSLAGAGSTDTQYF
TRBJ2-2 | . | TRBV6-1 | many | TGTGCCAGCAGTCAGGGGAGGCTCGCGAACACCGGGGAGCTGTTTTTT | CASSQGRLANTGELFF
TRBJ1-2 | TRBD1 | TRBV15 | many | TGTGCCACTACCGGGGACAGGGGCAACTATGGCTACACCTTC | CATTGDRGNYGYTF
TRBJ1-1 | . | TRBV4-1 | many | TGCGCCAGCAGCCAACCGCTTGAGATTTCTGAAGCTTTCTTT | CASSQPLEISEAFF
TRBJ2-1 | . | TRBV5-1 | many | TGCGCCAGCGGGCAGCAATACAATGAGCAGTTCTTC | CASGQQYNEQFF
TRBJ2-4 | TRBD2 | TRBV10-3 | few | TGTGCCACCCTCGATAGCGGGGGAGCCAAAAACATTCAGTACTTC | CATLDSGGAKNIQYF
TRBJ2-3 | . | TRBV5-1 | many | TGCGCCAGCAGGAGCCTACCCCCCACAGATACGCAGTATTTT | CASRSLPPTDTQYF
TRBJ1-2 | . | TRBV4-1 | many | TGCGCCAGCAGCCAAAATAGAGAGTATTCCGCCTATGGCTACACCTTC | CASSQNREYSAYGYTF
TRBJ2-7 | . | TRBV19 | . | TGTGCCAGCTCCCCCGGGACACGCCTCTCCTACGAGCAGTACTTC | CASSPGTRLSYEQYF
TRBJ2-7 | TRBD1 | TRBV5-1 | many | TGCGCCAGCAGCTTGGTACTGACAGGGGCCTCTCACGAGCAGTACTTC | CASSLVLTGASHEQYF
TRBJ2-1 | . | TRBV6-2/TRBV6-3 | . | TGTGCCAGCAGTTTCCCCCTCCGTTCGGTTGCGGAGCAGTTCTTC | CASSFPLRSVAEQFF
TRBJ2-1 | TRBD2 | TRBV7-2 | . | TGTGCCAGCACCCCTAGAGCGACTAGCGGGAACAATGAGCAGTTCTTC | CASTPRATSGNNEQFF
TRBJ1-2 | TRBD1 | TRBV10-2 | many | TGCGCCAGCAGTCAGGGGGACTATGGCTACACCTTC | CASSQGDYGYTF
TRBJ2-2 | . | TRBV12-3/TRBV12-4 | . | TGTGCCAGCAGTTTGGGGATGAACACCGGGGAGCTGTTTTTT | CASSLGMNTGELFF
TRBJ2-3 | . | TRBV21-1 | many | TGTGCCACCCCCAGACAGGGACCAGATACGCAGTATTTT | CATPRQGPDTQYF
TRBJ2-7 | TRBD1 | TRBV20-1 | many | TGCAGTGCTAGAGAAGGGACAGGGGTTTACGAGCAGTACTTC | CSAREGTGVYEQYF
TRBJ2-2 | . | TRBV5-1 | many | TGCGCCAGTTACAGGGAATCGAACACCGGGGAGCTGTTTTTT | CASYRESNTGELFF
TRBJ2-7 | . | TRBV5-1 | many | TGCGCCAGCAGCGATCGAAGAGGATCCTACGAGCAGTACTTC | CASSDRRGSYEQYF
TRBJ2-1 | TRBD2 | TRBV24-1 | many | TGTGCCACCAGTGATTTGGTCGGGACTAAAACGGACAATGAGCAGTTCTTC | CATSDLVGTKTDNEQFF
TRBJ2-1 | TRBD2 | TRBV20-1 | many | TGCAGTGCTAGTGGGACTAGATTTTACAATGAGCAGTTCTTC | CSASGTRFYNEQFF
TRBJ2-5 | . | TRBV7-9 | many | TGTGCCAGCAGCTTAGAAGCCGGGCTCGCGGGACAAGAGACCCAGTACTTC | CASSLEAGLAGQETQYF
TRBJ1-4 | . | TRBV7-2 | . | TGTGCCAGCAGCTTATCGGGCGATGAAAAACTGTTTTTT | CASSLSGDEKLFF
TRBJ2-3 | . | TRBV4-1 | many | TGCGCCAGCAGCCAAGAAGGGACGACCCTCTCCACAGATACGCAGTATTTT | CASSQEGTTLSTDTQYF
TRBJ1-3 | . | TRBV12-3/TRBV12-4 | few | TGTGCCAGCACCCTTCCCGGACAGCGCTCTGGAAACACCATATATTTT | CASTLPGQRSGNTIYF
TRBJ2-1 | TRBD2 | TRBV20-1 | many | TGCAGTGCTAGAGATCTCGGAGCGGGGCCAACCTACAATGAGCAGTTCTTC | CSARDLGAGPTYNEQFF
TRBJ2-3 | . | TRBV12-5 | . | TGTGCTAGTTCCCGCAGGTATAGCACAGATACGCAGTATTTT | CASSRRYSTDTQYF
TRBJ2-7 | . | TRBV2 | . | TGTGCCAGCAACATCGACAGGCGGTACGAGCAGTACTTC | CASNIDRRYEQYF
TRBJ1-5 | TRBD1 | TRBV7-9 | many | TGTGCCAGCAGCCCCCATAAACAGGGGGTCCAGCCCCAGCATTTT | CASSPHKQGVQPQHF
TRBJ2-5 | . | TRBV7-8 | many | TGTGCCAGCAGCTCGGGCGGCGGACAAGAGACCCAGTACTTC | CASSSGGGQETQYF
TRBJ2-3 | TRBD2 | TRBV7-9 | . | TGTGCCAGCAGCCTAGCGCTAGCGGGAGATTTAGATACGCAGTATTTT | CASSLALAGDLDTQYF
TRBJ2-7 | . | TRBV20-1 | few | TGCAGTGCCCCGCTACTTACTGACAGGTTACCCTACGAGCAGTACTTC | CSAPLLTDRLPYEQYF